This is a list of T cell receptor beta chains from one sample in a study of cytomegalovirus exposure and HLA in healthy donors. Here immunoSEQ multiplex PCR was the method, and the copy in TCRdb shows in-frame clones only, minus some. The top ten hold 0.7% to 0.85% of the sample, which has more than 90,000 clones, roughly 78% seen once. Sequencing was done on a sample of PBMCs. The receptors shown here come from a woman aged 60-70 years in good health and CMV-seronegative. Each CDR3 is given with its conserved first and last residue. Fields, in order: J gene, clone size, V gene, D gene, CDR3 protein, CDR3 DNA. The D gene is left open where the match is weak. Clone size is shown for a subset of rows, as once, few, many or a class of expanded clone.

J: TRBJ1-5
size: NA
V: TRBV7-8
D: NA
CDR3: CASSLERFSNQPQHF
DNA: TGTGCCAGCAGCTTAGAGAGGTTTAGCAATCAGCCCCAGCATTTT

J: TRBJ2-3
size: NA
V: TRBV7-2
D: TRBD2
CDR3: CASSLASGTSTDTQYF
DNA: TGTGCCAGCAGCTTGGCTAGCGGGACTAGCACAGATACGCAGTATTTT

J: TRBJ2-7
size: few
V: TRBV30
D: TRBD2
CDR3: CAWSQGLVAEQYF
DNA: TGTGCCTGGAGCCAGGGACTAGTCGCCGAGCAGTACTTC

J: TRBJ1-1
size: NA
V: TRBV7-9
D: NA
CDR3: CASSLAGSLMEAFF
DNA: TGTGCCAGCAGCTTAGCGGGGAGTTTGATGGAAGCTTTCTTT

J: TRBJ2-7
size: NA
V: TRBV6-1
D: NA
CDR3: CASSELSGSLEQYF
DNA: TGTGCCAGCAGTGAACTCAGCGGGTCCCTCGAGCAGTACTTC

J: TRBJ1-1
size: few
V: TRBV14
D: NA
CDR3: CASRGSLNTEAFF
DNA: TGTGCCAGCAGGGGCAGTCTGAACACTGAAGCTTTCTTT

J: TRBJ2-5
size: NA
V: TRBV6-5
D: TRBD2
CDR3: CASSHGTTLETQYF
DNA: TGTGCCAGCAGCCACGGGACTACTCTAGAGACCCAGTACTTC

J: TRBJ2-1
size: few
V: TRBV5-6
D: NA
CDR3: CASSLGRSGGAPGYNEQFF
DNA: TGTGCCAGCAGCTTGGGCAGGTCAGGAGGGGCCCCGGGGTACAATGAGCAGTTCTTC

J: TRBJ2-1
size: NA
V: TRBV5-1
D: TRBD2
CDR3: CASSLTPSGGANQQFF
DNA: TGCGCCAGCAGCTTGACCCCTAGCGGGGGGGCCAATCAGCAGTTCTTC

J: TRBJ1-4
size: NA
V: TRBV5-1
D: TRBD1
CDR3: CASSLNAAGTGEKLFF
DNA: TGCGCCAGCAGCTTGAATGCCGCGGGGACAGGTGAAAAACTGTTTTTT